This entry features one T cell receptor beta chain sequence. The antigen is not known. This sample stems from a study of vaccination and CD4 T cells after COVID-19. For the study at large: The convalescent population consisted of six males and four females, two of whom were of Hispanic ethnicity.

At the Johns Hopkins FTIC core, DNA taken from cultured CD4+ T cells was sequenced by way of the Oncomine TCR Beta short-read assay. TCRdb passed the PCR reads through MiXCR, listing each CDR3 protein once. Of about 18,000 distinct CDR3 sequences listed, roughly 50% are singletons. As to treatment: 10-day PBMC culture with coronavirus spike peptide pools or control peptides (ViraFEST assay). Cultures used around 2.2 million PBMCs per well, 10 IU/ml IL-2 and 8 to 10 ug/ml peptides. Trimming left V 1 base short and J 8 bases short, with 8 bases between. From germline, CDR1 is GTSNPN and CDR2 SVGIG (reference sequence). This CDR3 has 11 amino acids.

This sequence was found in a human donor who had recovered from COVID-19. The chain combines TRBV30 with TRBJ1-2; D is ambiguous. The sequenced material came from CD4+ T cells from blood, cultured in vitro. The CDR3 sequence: CAWSAGFGYTF. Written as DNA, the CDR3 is TGTGCCTGGAGTGCGGGGTTCGGCTACACCTTC.